This entry lists 6 T cell receptor beta chains sequenced from one sample in a study of sequential checkpoint blockade in melanoma. This table comes from immunoSEQ multiplex PCR, and its TCRdb copy is limited to in-frame clones, with some not included. Among about 27,000 clones listed, approximately 80% were seen once. Treatment of the sample: randomized to nivolumab then ipilimumab (arm A) or the reverse (arm B). The input for sequencing was CD8+ T cells sorted from blood (inferred from file names), taken from a patient given nivolumab and ipilimumab in sequence. Every receptor here comes from a human donor with melanoma.

The chain links TRBV4-2 to TRBJ2-1; D is ambiguous. CDR3 size: 14 residues. CDR1 and CDR2 from the germline V gene are LGHNA and YNFKEQ. The ends were cut back, 0 bases at V and 8 bases at J, with 11 bases in the middle. The chain's CDR3 is CASSQESSFHEQFF. DNA for the CDR3: TGTGCCAGCAGCCAAGAGTCCAGTTTCCATGAGCAGTTCTTC.

V and J are TRBV6-6 and TRBJ2-6; 8 bases agree with TRBD2. CDR1 is MNHNY and CDR2 is SVGAGI in the germline V gene (reference sequence). After removal of 9 bases from V and 3 bases from J, the junction contained 1 base not matched to a gene. This CDR3 is 13 amino acids long. The DNA of the CDR3 is TGTGCCAGTACTAGCGGTGGGGCCAACGTCCTGACTTTC. Residues: CASTSGGANVLTF.

The sample holds a few counts of this clone. The chain uses TRBV7-3 and TRBJ2-1, with a possible D match to TRBD2 (5 bases). This CDR3 has 14 amino acids. Germline CDR1 is SGHTA and CDR2 is FQGTGA. Trimming removed 4 bases at V and 3 bases at J, with 10 bases between. The CDR3 spells CASSYGLNYNEQFF. As DNA, the CDR3 is TGTGCCAGCAGCTATGGACTTAACTACAATGAGCAGTTCTTC.

The CDR3 reads CASSPKNVQDEQYF. The CDR3 DNA sequence: TGTGCCAGCAGTCCAAAAAACGTACAGGACGAGCAGTACTTC. This chain joins TRBV27 and TRBJ2-7, with a weak D call TRBD1 (5 bases). V was cut by 5 bases and J by 5 bases, with 16 bases left in between. CDR3 length: 14 amino acids. Per the germline V gene, CDR1 is MNHEY and CDR2 is SMNVEV (reference sequence).

The chain recombines TRBV19 with TRBJ2-7; D remains unclear. Germline V lookup: CDR1 LNHDA, CDR2 SQIVND (reference sequence). The CDR3 runs 13 residues. The V gene lost 6 bases and the J gene lost 5 bases, with 14 bases spanning the gap. This chain's CDR3 is CASSPWLRDEQYF. CDR3 sequence (DNA): TGTGCCAGTAGCCCTTGGCTCCGGGACGAGCAGTACTTC.

J is TRBJ2-7 and V is TRBV5-1; D possibly corresponds to TRBD1 (6 bases). Germline CDR1 is SGHRS and CDR2 is YFSETQ. The CDR3 sequence is 15 residues long. V was pared by 2 bases and J by 2 bases, with 14 bases between. The CDR3 protein is CASSFSQGTAYEQYF. CDR3 DNA sequence: TGCGCCAGCAGCTTCTCTCAGGGGACCGCCTACGAGCAGTACTTC.